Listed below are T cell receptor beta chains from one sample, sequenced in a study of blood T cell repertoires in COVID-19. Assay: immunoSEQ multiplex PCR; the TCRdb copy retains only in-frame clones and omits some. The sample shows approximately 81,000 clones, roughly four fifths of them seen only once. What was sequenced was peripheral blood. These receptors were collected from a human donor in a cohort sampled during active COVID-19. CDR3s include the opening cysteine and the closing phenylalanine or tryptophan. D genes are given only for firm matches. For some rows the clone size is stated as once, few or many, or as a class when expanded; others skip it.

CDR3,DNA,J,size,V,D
CASRDSLKPTYEQYF,TGTGCCAGTAGAGACAGCCTCAAGCCAACCTACGAGCAGTACTTC,TRBJ2-7,.,TRBV19,.
CASSLGAGRLYEQYF,TGTGCCAGTAGCCTGGGGGCAGGGAGACTCTACGAGCAGTACTTC,TRBJ2-7,.,TRBV19,.
CASSLSGFGYTF,TGTGCCAGCAGCTTATCAGGATTTGGCTACACCTTC,TRBJ1-2,.,TRBV11-1,.
CASLTGNNQPQHF,TGTGCCAGCCTGACAGGGAACAATCAGCCCCAGCATTTT,TRBJ1-5,.,TRBV19,TRBD1
CASSYSARQETQYF,TGTGCCAGCAGTTACTCGGCTAGACAAGAGACCCAGTACTTC,TRBJ2-5,few,TRBV6-5,.
CASSLDRGSYEQYF,TGCGCCAGCAGCTTAGACAGGGGATCCTACGAGCAGTACTTC,TRBJ2-7,.,TRBV5-1,TRBD1
CAWSGGTGRSDSPLHF,TGTGCCTGGAGCGGGGGGACAGGGCGAAGCGATTCACCCCTCCACTTT,TRBJ1-6,.,TRBV30,TRBD1
CASSIQGALNTEAFF,TGTGCCAGCAGTATTCAGGGGGCCTTGAACACTGAAGCTTTCTTT,TRBJ1-1,.,TRBV6-5,TRBD1
CASSLHRTGTGLFSGANVLTF,TGCGCCAGCAGCCTCCACCGGACCGGGACAGGTCTTTTCTCTGGGGCCAACGTCCTGACTTTC,TRBJ2-6,.,TRBV4-1,TRBD1
CASSVVGGQTEAFF,TGTGCCAGCAGCGTAGTAGGAGGGCAGACTGAAGCTTTCTTT,TRBJ1-1,.,TRBV9,.
CATKRGGAYEQYF,TGTGCCACAAAGCGGGGGGGAGCCTACGAGCAGTACTTC,TRBJ2-7,.,TRBV19,TRBD2
CASSLALGPPSEQYF,TGCGCCAGCAGCTTGGCCCTGGGCCCCCCTTCCGAGCAGTACTTC,TRBJ2-7,.,TRBV5-1,.
CASSAGSSYEQYF,TGTGCCAGCAGCGCGGGAAGCTCCTACGAGCAGTACTTC,TRBJ2-7,.,TRBV7-2,.
CASSAGTRNSPLHF,TGTGCCAGCAGTGCCGGGACAAGAAATTCACCCCTCCACTTT,TRBJ1-6,.,TRBV6-4,.
CASSKRTENTEAFF,TGCGCCAGCAGCAAGCGGACGGAGAACACTGAAGCTTTCTTT,TRBJ1-1,.,TRBV5-1,.
CASSPDRVNNQPQHF,TGTGCCAGCTCACCTGACAGGGTGAACAATCAGCCCCAGCATTTT,TRBJ1-5,.,TRBV18,TRBD1
CASAPGIQETQYF,TGTGCCAGCGCCCCGGGTATTCAAGAGACCCAGTACTTC,TRBJ2-5,.,TRBV2,.
CASSPFPGQGFNEQYF,TGTGCCAGCAGCCCTTTTCCGGGACAGGGGTTTAACGAGCAGTACTTC,TRBJ2-7,.,TRBV7-6,TRBD1
CASSRNAGTPGNTIYF,TGTGCCAGCAGTCGAAACGCCGGGACACCTGGAAACACCATATATTTT,TRBJ1-3,.,TRBV2,.
CASSLKAGGFSEQYF,TGCGCCAGCAGCCTCAAAGCGGGGGGCTTTAGCGAGCAGTACTTC,TRBJ2-7,.,TRBV5-1,TRBD2
CASIPGGHSNTGELFF,TGTGCCAGCATCCCCGGCGGCCATTCGAACACCGGGGAGCTGTTTTTT,TRBJ2-2,.,TRBV6-2/TRBV6-3,.
CASSPLAGVLGELFF,TGTGCCAGCAGTCCTCTGGCGGGGGTTTTAGGGGAGCTGTTTTTT,TRBJ2-2,once,TRBV6-6,TRBD2
CASSIKRSDNSPLHF,TGTGCCAGTAGTATAAAACGGTCCGATAATTCACCCCTCCACTTT,TRBJ1-6,once,TRBV19,.
CAWAPGVKYYEQYF,TGTGCCTGGGCCCCGGGGGTCAAATACTACGAGCAGTACTTC,TRBJ2-7,.,TRBV30,.
CASSKDSNQEKLFF,TGCGCCAGCAGCAAGGACAGTAACCAAGAAAAACTGTTTTTT,TRBJ1-4,.,TRBV5-1,.